This is a list of T cell receptor beta chains from one sample in a study of shared clonotypes between healthy human individuals. Sequencing was performed with immunoSEQ multiplex PCR; in TCRdb, only in-frame clones are kept and a portion is missing. Of some 2.1 million clones listed, 95% were seen once; the top ten hold 0.1% to 0.15%. Material: naive CD4+ T cells sorted from blood. Receptors originate from a man aged 18-30 years in good health. The CDR3 runs from the conserved cysteine through the conserved F or W. Fields, in order: V gene, J gene, D gene, clone size, CDR3 protein, CDR3 DNA. A D gene is named only where the DNA matches it firmly. Part of the rows lack a size; the others show once, few, many or a class for expanded clones.

TRBV27	TRBJ2-1	.	.	CASIANSYNEQFF	TGTGCCAGCATTGCCAACTCCTACAATGAGCAGTTCTTC
TRBV30	TRBJ1-2	.	.	CAWSTGMGGYTF	TGTGCCTGGAGTACAGGGATGGGGGGCTACACCTTC
TRBV7-2	TRBJ2-3	TRBD1	.	CASSRQGARVTDTQYF	TGTGCCAGCAGCAGACAGGGCGCCCGCGTCACAGATACGCAGTATTTT
TRBV4-3	TRBJ2-7	.	.	CASSQDLNPTYEQYF	TGCGCCAGCAGCCAAGATCTTAATCCTACCTACGAGCAGTACTTC
TRBV5-1	TRBJ1-1	.	.	CASSLAYLNTEAFF	TGCGCCAGCAGCTTGGCCTACCTGAACACTGAAGCTTTCTTT
TRBV27	TRBJ1-5	.	.	CASSLGTGSNQPQHF	TGTGCCAGCAGTTTGGGAACAGGGTCTAATCAGCCCCAGCATTTT
TRBV18	TRBJ1-1	.	once	CASSPHMNTEAFF	TGTGCCAGCTCACCACACATGAACACTGAAGCTTTCTTT
TRBV7-9	TRBJ1-1	.	.	CASNDYMNTEAFF	TGTGCCAGCAACGACTATATGAACACTGAAGCTTTCTTT
TRBV18	TRBJ2-7	.	.	CASSLGLRYEQYF	TGTGCCAGCTCACTCGGTCTGAGGTACGAGCAGTACTTC
TRBV6-1	TRBJ1-3	.	.	CASSEVALGPGNTIYF	TGTGCCAGCAGTGAAGTGGCATTGGGCCCGGGAAACACCATATATTTT
TRBV30	TRBJ2-3	.	.	CASDTGGTDTQYF	TGTGCCTCAGACACGGGAGGCACAGATACGCAGTATTTT
TRBV6-1	TRBJ1-3	.	.	CASSASGAGGNTIYF	TGTGCCAGCAGTGCGTCGGGCGCAGGTGGAAACACCATATATTTT
TRBV25-1	TRBJ1-4	.	.	CASSELTSATNEKLFF	TGTGCCAGCAGTGAATTAACATCAGCAACTAATGAAAAACTGTTTTTT
TRBV6-1	TRBJ1-3	TRBD1	.	CASSATGESAGNTIYF	TGTGCCAGCAGTGCAACAGGGGAATCCGCTGGAAACACCATATATTTT
TRBV7-9	TRBJ1-5	TRBD1	.	CASSSDRGPGQPQHF	TGTGCCAGCAGCTCGGACAGGGGGCCGGGTCAGCCCCAGCATTTT
TRBV19	TRBJ1-2	.	.	CASSQQGGKDYGYTF	TGTGCCAGTAGTCAGCAGGGAGGGAAAGACTATGGCTACACCTTC
TRBV7-9	TRBJ1-2	TRBD1	.	CASSLALGQRGYGYTF	TGTGCCAGCAGCTTAGCCCTGGGACAGAGAGGCTATGGCTACACCTTC
TRBV9	TRBJ2-7	TRBD2	.	CASSGRGTSGYEQYF	TGTGCCAGCAGCGGGAGGGGGACTAGCGGCTACGAGCAGTACTTC
TRBV6-6	TRBJ2-7	TRBD1	once	CASRSGGTYEQYF	TGTGCCAGCAGGTCAGGGGGAACCTACGAGCAGTACTTC
TRBV7-2	TRBJ1-1	.	.	CASSLALGKAEAFF	TGTGCCAGCAGCTTAGCCCTGGGGAAGGCTGAAGCTTTCTTT
TRBV5-1	TRBJ2-3	TRBD2	.	CASNPGASGGTDTQYF	TGCGCCAGCAACCCTGGGGCTAGCGGGGGGACAGATACGCAGTATTTT
TRBV12-5	TRBJ2-2	.	.	CASGLGGARELFF	TGTGCTAGTGGTTTAGGAGGAGCCCGGGAGCTGTTTTTT
TRBV19	TRBJ2-4	TRBD2	.	CASSSRPSGITAKNIQYF	TGTGCCAGTAGTTCTCGGCCTAGCGGGATAACAGCCAAAAACATTCAGTACTTC
TRBV6-1	TRBJ2-3	.	.	CASSDLQRTTDTQYF	TGTGCCAGCAGTGATTTGCAGCGGACCACAGATACGCAGTATTTT
TRBV5-1	TRBJ1-1	.	once	CASSLAQGNTEAFF	TGCGCCAGCAGCTTGGCACAGGGTAACACTGAAGCTTTCTTT
TRBV7-2	TRBJ1-6	.	once	CASSISYSPLHF	TGTGCCAGCAGCATTAGCTATTCACCCCTCCACTTT
TRBV5-1	TRBJ2-6	.	.	CASMDTSGANVLTF	TGCGCCAGCATGGATACCTCTGGGGCCAACGTCCTGACTTTC
TRBV9	TRBJ1-1	.	.	CASSVGSGRRNTEAFF	TGTGCCAGCAGCGTAGGATCGGGGCGTCGGAACACTGAAGCTTTCTTT
TRBV6-1	TRBJ1-4	.	.	CASSEARAGGLFF	TGTGCCAGCAGTGAAGCGAGGGCGGGGGGACTGTTTTTT
TRBV5-1	TRBJ2-1	TRBD2	.	CASSLSGVWNEQFF	TGCGCCAGCAGCTTGAGCGGGGTCTGGAATGAGCAGTTCTTC
TRBV19	TRBJ2-7	TRBD1	.	CASRKDRGNEQYF	TGTGCCAGTAGAAAGGACAGGGGTAATGAGCAGTACTTC
TRBV16	TRBJ1-6	.	.	CASSTNTAAANSPLHF	TGTGCCAGCAGCACTAATACGGCAGCCGCGAATTCACCCCTCCACTTT
TRBV21-1	TRBJ2-4	.	.	CASSKMIAKNIQYF	TGTGCCAGCAGCAAAATGATAGCCAAAAACATTCAGTACTTC
TRBV9	TRBJ2-1	.	once	CASNRDGSSYNEQFF	TGTGCCAGCAACCGGGACGGGAGCTCCTACAATGAGCAGTTCTTC
TRBV5-4	TRBJ1-1	TRBD1	once	CASSRLDRDDTEAFF	TGTGCCAGCAGCCGCCTCGACAGGGACGACACTGAAGCTTTCTTT
TRBV18	TRBJ2-5	.	.	CASSYDKEKTQYF	TGTGCCAGCTCGTATGACAAGGAAAAGACCCAGTACTTC
TRBV9	TRBJ2-3	.	.	CASSVEFGGPVDTDTQYF	TGTGCCAGCAGCGTAGAGTTCGGGGGACCGGTGGACACAGATACGCAGTATTTT
TRBV7-9	TRBJ1-2	TRBD1	.	CASSLQGDYGYTF	TGTGCCAGCAGCTTACAGGGGGACTATGGCTACACCTTC
TRBV7-2	TRBJ1-5	.	once	CASSVGPSNQPQHF	TGTGCCAGCAGCGTAGGTCCTAGCAATCAGCCCCAGCATTTT
TRBV4-1	TRBJ1-2	TRBD1	.	CASSYGQGGYTF	TGCGCCAGCAGCTACGGACAGGGCGGCTACACCTTC
TRBV11-2	TRBJ2-5	.	.	CASSLGLTQYF	TGTGCCAGCAGCTTAGGACTTACCCAGTACTTC
TRBV5-1	TRBJ1-4	.	.	CASSRFWEKLFF	TGCGCCAGCAGCCGGTTTTGGGAAAAACTGTTTTTT
TRBV18	TRBJ2-7	.	.	CASSPLQSSYEQYF	TGTGCCAGCTCACCGTTACAGAGCTCCTACGAGCAGTACTTC
TRBV6-1	TRBJ2-7	TRBD1	.	CASSEGTGVSYEQYF	TGTGCCAGCAGTGAGGGGACAGGGGTTTCCTACGAGCAGTACTTC
TRBV19	TRBJ1-5	TRBD1	few	CASSSWTGLSNQPQHF	TGTGCCAGTAGTTCTTGGACAGGACTTAGCAATCAGCCCCAGCATTTT
TRBV29-1	TRBJ1-1	.	.	CSVEPSGNTEAFF	TGCAGCGTTGAACCGTCAGGGAACACTGAAGCTTTCTTT
TRBV19	TRBJ1-6	.	.	CASSTLTAPYNSPLHF	TGTGCCAGTAGTACGCTGACAGCTCCATATAATTCACCCCTCCACTTT
TRBV5-1	TRBJ2-3	.	.	CASVFHTPSTDTQYF	TGCGCCAGCGTCTTCCACACCCCTAGCACAGATACGCAGTATTTT
TRBV5-4	TRBJ2-1	TRBD2	.	CASSPPGLGSYNEQFF	TGTGCCAGCAGCCCTCCGGGACTAGGATCCTACAATGAGCAGTTCTTC
TRBV11-3	TRBJ2-1	.	.	CASSQGSLSYNEQFF	TGTGCCAGCAGCCAAGGGTCCCTATCCTACAATGAGCAGTTCTTC
TRBV7-2	TRBJ1-4	.	.	CASSPTPLGGKLFF	TGTGCCAGCAGCCCGACCCCTCTCGGGGGAAAACTGTTTTTT
TRBV6-6	TRBJ2-2	TRBD1	.	CASSRGQGAPGELFF	TGTGCCAGCAGCCGCGGACAGGGGGCACCCGGGGAGCTGTTTTTT
TRBV6-1	TRBJ2-3	.	.	CASSEHRLSSTDTQYF	TGTGCCAGCAGTGAACACCGTCTTTCTAGCACAGATACGCAGTATTTT
TRBV29-1	TRBJ2-7	TRBD1	.	CSAGKGQGYEQYF	TGCAGCGCCGGGAAGGGACAGGGCTACGAGCAGTACTTC
TRBV5-4	TRBJ1-1	.	.	CASSPPTRNTEAFF	TGTGCCAGCAGCCCACCGACGAGGAACACTGAAGCTTTCTTT